Listed below are T cell receptor beta chains from one sample, sequenced in a study of metastatic and nonmetastatic thyroid tumors. TCRdb called clones again from the PCR reads with MiXCR. Of about 93,000 clones listed, about an eighth were seen once; the top ten hold about 11%. The sequencing sample was made of blood. The receptors were gathered from a female donor with papillary thyroid cancer or a benign thyroid nodule (not recorded which). Some clones in this sample may be carry-over from other donors' samples. The CDR3 runs from the conserved cysteine through the conserved F or W. A D gene is named only where the DNA matches it firmly. Size tells how often a clone was seen (once, few, many) or the class of an expanded clone, and some rows leave it out.

D	V	J	size	DNA	CDR3
TRBD2	TRBV7-9	TRBJ2-7	many	TGTGCCAGCAGCTCCGGTAGGGCGGGAGAAGAGCAGTACTTC	CASSSGRAGEEQYF
.	TRBV6-1	TRBJ2-5	many	TGTGCCAGCTCACCCGGAGACATCCGAGAGACCCAGTACTTC	CASSPGDIRETQYF
TRBD1	TRBV28	TRBJ1-2	many	TGTGCCACCCGACAGGGGGACTATGGCTACACCTTC	CATRQGDYGYTF
TRBD2	TRBV3-1	TRBJ2-7	many	TGTGCCAGCAGCCCTAGCGGGATCCACTACGAGCAGTACTTC	CASSPSGIHYEQYF
.	TRBV6-1	TRBJ1-2	few	TGTGCCAGCCAAGGGGGAGTCGGAGGCTACACCTTC	CASQGGVGGYTF
.	TRBV20-1	TRBJ2-2	many	TGCAGTGCTAGGGGGGTTAGTGACACCGGGGAGCTGTTTTTT	CSARGVSDTGELFF
TRBD1	TRBV7-9	TRBJ2-7	many	TGTGCCAGCAGCCCGGGACAGGGGGACCCCTACGAGCAGTACTTC	CASSPGQGDPYEQYF
.	TRBV3-1	TRBJ1-5	.	TGTGCCAGCAGCCAAGATTTAGGGATCAATCAGCCCCAGCATTTT	CASSQDLGINQPQHF
TRBD2	TRBV7-8	TRBJ2-3	.	TGTGCCAGCAGCGTAAGGACTAGCGGGACTGAAGATACGCAGTATTTT	CASSVRTSGTEDTQYF
TRBD1	TRBV7-6	TRBJ2-7	many	TGTGCCAGCAGCGCGACAGGGGGTGAGCAGTACTTC	CASSATGGEQYF
TRBD1	TRBV7-2	TRBJ2-3	many	TGTGCCAGCAGCTTAGGGGCCAGGGGGTCCACAGATACGCAGTATTTT	CASSLGARGSTDTQYF
.	TRBV2	TRBJ1-3	many	TGTGCCAGCAGTGAGCAGGGTATGAACACCATATATTTT	CASSEQGMNTIYF
.	TRBV12-3/TRBV12-4	TRBJ1-1	many	TGTGCCAGCAGTTTAGCAGGGAACACTGAAGCTTTCTTT	CASSLAGNTEAFF
.	TRBV5-1	TRBJ2-7	many	TGCGCCAGCAGCTTGTCCCCAGGGAACCCCTACGAGCAGTACTTC	CASSLSPGNPYEQYF
.	TRBV5-4	TRBJ1-4	many	TGTGCCAGCAGCTTGAGGCAGGAAAATGAAAAACTGTTTTTT	CASSLRQENEKLFF
TRBD1	TRBV6-1	TRBJ1-6	few	TGTGCCAGCAGTGAGACAGGGGAAGGGATCTCACCCCTCCACTTT	CASSETGEGISPLHF
.	TRBV20-1	TRBJ2-1	many	TGCAGTGCTAGAGTCTCGGCCCTCGGGCAGTTCTTC	CSARVSALGQFF
.	TRBV30	TRBJ2-5	many	TGTGCCTCGGAATCAAGGGGGACCCAGTACTTC	CASESRGTQYF
.	TRBV28	TRBJ1-1	many	TGTGCCAGCCGGAAGAACACTGAAGCTTTCTTT	CASRKNTEAFF
.	TRBV4-3	TRBJ2-1	many	TGCGCCAGCAGCCAAGTCTCTGGAGGCAATGAGCAGTTCTTC	CASSQVSGGNEQFF
TRBD1	TRBV6-1	TRBJ1-4	many	TGTGCCAGCAGTGGACGTCCGGGACAGGGGGGTGAAAAACTGTTTTTT	CASSGRPGQGGEKLFF
.	TRBV7-9	TRBJ2-1	many	TGTGCCAGCAGCTTAGTCCTAGCCAATGAGCAGTTCTTC	CASSLVLANEQFF
.	TRBV29-1	TRBJ2-4	many	TGCAGCGTTGAAGATTTGGATCTGCCCATTCAGTACTTC	CSVEDLDLPIQYF
.	TRBV6-1	TRBJ2-5	.	TGTGCCAGCAGGAGGCTTACACGGGAATGGGGGGAGACCCAGTACTTC	CASRRLTREWGETQYF
.	TRBV20-1	TRBJ1-4	many	TGCAGTGCGGCCCCCCCTGGGGCTAATGAAAAACTGTTTTTT	CSAAPPGANEKLFF
.	TRBV6-5	TRBJ2-5	many	TGTGCCAGCAGTTACGGAGGCCAAGAGACCCAGTACTTC	CASSYGGQETQYF
TRBD2	TRBV19	TRBJ2-7	many	TGTGCCAGTAGTGGCGGGACTAGCGGAATACGGTACTTC	CASSGGTSGIRYF
.	TRBV4-2	TRBJ2-7	many	TGTGCCAGCAGCCAAGAGCCGGGGCTCCACGAGCAGTACTTC	CASSQEPGLHEQYF
TRBD1	TRBV6-1	TRBJ1-1	many	TGTGCCAGCAGCATGACAACAGGGGCTGAAGCTTTCTTT	CASSMTTGAEAFF
TRBD1	TRBV6-5	TRBJ1-3	.	TGTGCCAGCAGTTACGGGACAGGGGTTGGAAACACCATATATTTT	CASSYGTGVGNTIYF
TRBD2	TRBV25-1	TRBJ2-1	few	TGTGCCAGCAGTGGGGGACTAGCGGACCCGAGCTCCTACAATGAGCAGTTCTTC	CASSGGLADPSSYNEQFF
.	TRBV4-1	TRBJ1-4	.	TGCGCCAGCAGCCAAGAAACCAGAAATGAAAAACTGTTTTTT	CASSQETRNEKLFF
.	TRBV3-1	TRBJ2-3	.	TGTGCCAGCAGCCAAGATCAAGTGCGCGGCGCAGATACGCAGTATTTT	CASSQDQVRGADTQYF
.	TRBV6-1	TRBJ2-1	many	TGTGCCAGCAGCCTACTAGGCCCCTACAATGAGCAGTTCTTC	CASSLLGPYNEQFF
.	TRBV9	TRBJ1-6	many	TGTGCCAGCAGCGAACGGGGGGGCGGCGGTCGGGGACCCCTCCACTTT	CASSERGGGGRGPLHF
TRBD1	TRBV6-6	TRBJ2-7	few	TGTGCCAGCAGAGGACAGGGGCCCTACGAGCAGTACTTC	CASRGQGPYEQYF
TRBD1	TRBV15	TRBJ1-4	few	TGTGCCACCAGCAGTGACGAGCAGGGGGCTAGGGGTGAAAAACTGTTTTTT	CATSSDEQGARGEKLFF
TRBD1	TRBV27	TRBJ2-3	many	TGTGCCAGCAGGTGGAAGGGACAGCGCATCACAGATACGCAGTATTTT	CASRWKGQRITDTQYF
.	TRBV5-8	TRBJ1-4	medium-sized	TGTGCCAGCAGCTTCTACCTCGGTGGTGGCCTAAATGAAAAACTGTTTTTT	CASSFYLGGGLNEKLFF
TRBD1	TRBV2	TRBJ1-1	many	TGTGCCAGCAGTGAATCTCGGGACAGCCGACGAGAAGCTTTCTTT	CASSESRDSRREAFF